This is a list of T cell receptor beta chains from one sample in a study of OX40 agonist ivuxolimab in advanced cancers. This table comes from immunoSEQ multiplex PCR, and its TCRdb copy is limited to in-frame clones, with some not included. The sample records about 62,000 clones, about 79% being singletons. Sequenced here: CD4+ or CD8+ T cells sorted from blood, sampled in a trial of the OX40 agonist ivuxolimab. The receptor source for this set is an adult with an advanced solid tumor such as melanoma, head and neck, liver or kidney cancer. Both conserved end residues are part of each CDR3. A D gene is named only where the DNA matches it firmly. Clone sizes are given selectively: once, few, many, or a class where the clone is expanded.

J: TRBJ2-1
V: TRBV28
D: TRBD2
size: NA
DNA: TGTGCCAGCAGTTCGGCTAGCGGGGGGGTCTACAATGAGCAGTTCTTC
CDR3: CASSSASGGVYNEQFF

J: TRBJ1-2
V: TRBV6-5
D: NA
size: NA
DNA: TGTGCCAGCAGTTACTCGCCAGCCTCAAACTATGGCTACACCTTC
CDR3: CASSYSPASNYGYTF

J: TRBJ2-3
V: TRBV5-8
D: NA
size: NA
DNA: TGTGCCAGCACCGGGGAGTGGGGGGCCGGAGATACGCAGTATTTT
CDR3: CASTGEWGAGDTQYF

J: TRBJ2-7
V: TRBV6-5
D: NA
size: NA
DNA: TGTGCCAGCAGTTACCGCAGGGACCCAACCTACGAGCAGTACTTC
CDR3: CASSYRRDPTYEQYF

J: TRBJ1-2
V: TRBV7-8
D: NA
size: NA
DNA: TGTGCCAGCAGCTCATCGCGGACCCTTGGCTACACCTTC
CDR3: CASSSSRTLGYTF

J: TRBJ1-3
V: TRBV7-9
D: NA
size: many
DNA: TGTGCCAGCAGCTTAGCTGGGTCTTACTCTGGAAACACCATATATTTT
CDR3: CASSLAGSYSGNTIYF

J: TRBJ1-2
V: TRBV11-2
D: TRBD1
size: NA
DNA: TGTGCCAGCAGCTTAGCGGGGACAGACCAATATGGCTACACCTTC
CDR3: CASSLAGTDQYGYTF

J: TRBJ1-5
V: TRBV15
D: TRBD1
size: NA
DNA: TGTGCCACCAGCAGGCGGGACAGGGTTCAGCCCCAGCATTTT
CDR3: CATSRRDRVQPQHF

J: TRBJ2-6
V: TRBV27
D: TRBD1
size: NA
DNA: TGTGCCAGCAGTTTAAGGTCTCAATTTAGACAGGGGGCTGAACTTACCGGGGCCAACGTCCTGACTTTC
CDR3: CASSLRSQFRQGAELTGANVLTF

J: TRBJ1-5
V: TRBV6-6
D: TRBD1
size: NA
DNA: TGTGCCAGCAGTTACCCGGACAGGCATCAGCCCCAGCATTTT
CDR3: CASSYPDRHQPQHF

J: TRBJ2-3
V: TRBV7-2
D: NA
size: NA
DNA: TGTGCCAGCAGCTTAGATCTCCCGGGTGTAGGGACAGATACGCAGTATTTT
CDR3: CASSLDLPGVGTDTQYF

J: TRBJ2-5
V: TRBV7-3
D: NA
size: once
DNA: TGTGCCAGCAGCTTAAGCCAGCAAGAGACCCAGTACTTC
CDR3: CASSLSQQETQYF

J: TRBJ1-4
V: TRBV14
D: NA
size: NA
DNA: TGTGCCAGCAGCCCGAAGGGAGAAAAACTGTTTTTT
CDR3: CASSPKGEKLFF

J: TRBJ2-2
V: TRBV6-6
D: NA
size: NA
DNA: TGTGCCAGCAGGGACGTTTTAGTCGCCGGGGAGCTGTTTTTT
CDR3: CASRDVLVAGELFF

J: TRBJ1-2
V: TRBV6-5
D: TRBD1
size: NA
DNA: TGTGCCAGCAGTTACGGGACAGGGGATAGCTACACCTTC
CDR3: CASSYGTGDSYTF

J: TRBJ1-1
V: TRBV7-9
D: NA
size: NA
DNA: TGTGCCAGCAGCTTCAACACTAACACTGAAGCTTTCTTT
CDR3: CASSFNTNTEAFF

J: TRBJ1-4
V: TRBV2
D: NA
size: NA
DNA: TGTGCCAGCTATGGGGGAAGAGCAACTAATGAAAAACTGTTTTTT
CDR3: CASYGGRATNEKLFF

J: TRBJ2-1
V: TRBV5-5
D: TRBD1
size: NA
DNA: TGTGCCAGCAGCCGGACAGGGGGCTTTGGTGAGCAGTTCTTC
CDR3: CASSRTGGFGEQFF

J: TRBJ1-6
V: TRBV6-5
D: NA
size: NA
DNA: TGTGCCAGCAGTTTTAACTCCTATAATTCACCCCTCCACTTT
CDR3: CASSFNSYNSPLHF

J: TRBJ2-7
V: TRBV27
D: TRBD2
size: NA
DNA: TGTGCCAGCAGTTCTCCGGGCGGGAGACAGAGCTACGAGCAGTACTTC
CDR3: CASSSPGGRQSYEQYF

J: TRBJ1-1
V: TRBV6-1
D: NA
size: NA
DNA: TGTGCCAGCATTCGGGACATTGAAGCTTTCTTT
CDR3: CASIRDIEAFF

J: TRBJ1-1
V: TRBV19
D: NA
size: NA
DNA: TGTGCCAGTAGTCTAGAGGGAGGAGGGTACACTGAAGCTTTCTTT
CDR3: CASSLEGGGYTEAFF